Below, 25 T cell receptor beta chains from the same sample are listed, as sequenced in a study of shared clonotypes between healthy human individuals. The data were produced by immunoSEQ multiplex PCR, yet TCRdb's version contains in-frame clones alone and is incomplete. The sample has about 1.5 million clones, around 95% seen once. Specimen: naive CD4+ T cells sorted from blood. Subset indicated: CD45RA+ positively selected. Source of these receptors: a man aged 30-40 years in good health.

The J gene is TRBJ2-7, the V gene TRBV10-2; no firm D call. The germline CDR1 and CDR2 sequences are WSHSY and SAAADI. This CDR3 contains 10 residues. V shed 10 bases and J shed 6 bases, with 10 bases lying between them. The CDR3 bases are TGCGCCACGTTCCAGGCCGAGCAGTACTTC. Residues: CATFQAEQYF.

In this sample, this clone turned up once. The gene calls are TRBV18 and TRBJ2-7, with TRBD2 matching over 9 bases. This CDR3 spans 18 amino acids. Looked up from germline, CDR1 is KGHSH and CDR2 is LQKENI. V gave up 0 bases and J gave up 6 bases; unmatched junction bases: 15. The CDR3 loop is CASSPPAGGSRPLGEQYF. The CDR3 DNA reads TGTGCCAGCTCACCACCCGCGGGAGGGTCCCGACCCCTTGGCGAGCAGTACTTC.

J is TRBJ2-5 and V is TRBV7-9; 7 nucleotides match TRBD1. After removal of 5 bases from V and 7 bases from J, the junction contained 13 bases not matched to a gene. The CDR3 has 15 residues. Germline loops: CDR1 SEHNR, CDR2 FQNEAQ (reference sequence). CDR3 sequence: CASSPTGQPLGTQYF. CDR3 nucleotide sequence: TGTGCCAGCAGCCCGACGGGACAGCCTTTGGGGACCCAGTACTTC.

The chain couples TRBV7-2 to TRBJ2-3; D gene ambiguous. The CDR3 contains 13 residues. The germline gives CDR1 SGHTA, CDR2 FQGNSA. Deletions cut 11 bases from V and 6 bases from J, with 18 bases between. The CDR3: CASSMVRWDTQYF. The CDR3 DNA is TGTGCCTCGTCCATGGTGCGTTGGGATACGCAGTATTTT.

CDR3 residues: CASSFRPPSEQYF. The CDR3 DNA is TGTGCCAGCAGCTTTAGGCCCCCAAGCGAGCAGTACTTC. This chain joins TRBV11-3 and TRBJ2-7; D is unclear. V was cut by 3 bases and J by 6 bases, with 12 bases left in between. The V gene's germline CDR1 is SGHNT and CDR2 YENEEA. This CDR3 has 13 amino acids.

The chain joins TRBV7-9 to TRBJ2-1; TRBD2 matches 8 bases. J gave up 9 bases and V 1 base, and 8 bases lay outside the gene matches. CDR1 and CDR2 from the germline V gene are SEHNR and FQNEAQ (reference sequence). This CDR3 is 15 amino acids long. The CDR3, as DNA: TGTGCCAGCAGCTTAGGTGCCGGGAGGGCCATTGAGCAGTTCTTC. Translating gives CASSLGAGRAIEQFF.

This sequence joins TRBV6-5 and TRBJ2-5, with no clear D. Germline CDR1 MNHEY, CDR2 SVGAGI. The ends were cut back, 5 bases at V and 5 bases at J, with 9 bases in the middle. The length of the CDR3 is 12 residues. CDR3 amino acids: CASSSPGETQYF. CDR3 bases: TGTGCCAGCAGTAGCCCCGGGGAGACCCAGTACTTC.

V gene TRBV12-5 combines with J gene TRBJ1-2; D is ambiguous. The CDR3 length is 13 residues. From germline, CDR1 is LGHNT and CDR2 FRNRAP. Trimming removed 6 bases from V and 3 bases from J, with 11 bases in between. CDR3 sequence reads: CASGLSSDYGYTF. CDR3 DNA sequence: TGTGCTAGTGGCTTGAGCTCCGACTATGGCTACACCTTC.

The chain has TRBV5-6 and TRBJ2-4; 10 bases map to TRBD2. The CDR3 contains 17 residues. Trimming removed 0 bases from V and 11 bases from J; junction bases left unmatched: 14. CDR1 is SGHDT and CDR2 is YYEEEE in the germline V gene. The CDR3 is CASSLEAGLAGASLQYF. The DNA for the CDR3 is TGTGCCAGCAGCTTGGAGGCGGGGCTAGCGGGGGCTTCCCTTCAGTACTTC.

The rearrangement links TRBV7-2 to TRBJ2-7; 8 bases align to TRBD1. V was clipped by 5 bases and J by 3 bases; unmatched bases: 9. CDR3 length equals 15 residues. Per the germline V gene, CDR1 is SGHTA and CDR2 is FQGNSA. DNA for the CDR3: TGTGCCAGCAGCCAGAGGACAGGGCCATTCTACGAGCAGTACTTC. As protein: CASSQRTGPFYEQYF.

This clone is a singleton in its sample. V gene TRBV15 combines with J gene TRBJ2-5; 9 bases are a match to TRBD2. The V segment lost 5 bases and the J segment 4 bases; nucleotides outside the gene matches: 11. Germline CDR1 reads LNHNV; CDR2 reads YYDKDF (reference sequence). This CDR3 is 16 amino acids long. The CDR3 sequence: CATSLYSGSGGETQYF. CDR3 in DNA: TGTGCCACCAGCTTATATAGCGGGAGCGGAGGAGAGACCCAGTACTTC. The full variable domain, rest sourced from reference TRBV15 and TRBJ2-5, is DAMVIQNPRYQVTQFGKPVTLSCSQTLNHNVMYWYQQKSSQAPKLLFHYYDKDFNNEADTPDNFQSRRPNTSFCFLDIRSPGLGDTAMYLCATSLYSGSGGETQYFGPGTRLLVL.

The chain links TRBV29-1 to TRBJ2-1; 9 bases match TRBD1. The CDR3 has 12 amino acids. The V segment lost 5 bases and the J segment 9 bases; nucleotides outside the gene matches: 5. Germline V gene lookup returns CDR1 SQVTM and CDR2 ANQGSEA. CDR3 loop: CSVRQGVFEQFF. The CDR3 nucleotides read TGCAGCGTTCGACAGGGGGTCTTTGAGCAGTTCTTC.

The CDR3 region has the DNA TGTGCCAGCAGCTTGGGGCAGTGGTCCACAGATACGCAGTATTTT. Translation: CASSLGQWSTDTQYF. The chain carries TRBV5-6 and TRBJ2-3, with no clear D. Germline V gene sequence: CDR1 SGHDT, CDR2 YYEEEE. The CDR3 totals 15 residues. Trimming left V 0 bases short and J 2 bases short, with 10 bases between.

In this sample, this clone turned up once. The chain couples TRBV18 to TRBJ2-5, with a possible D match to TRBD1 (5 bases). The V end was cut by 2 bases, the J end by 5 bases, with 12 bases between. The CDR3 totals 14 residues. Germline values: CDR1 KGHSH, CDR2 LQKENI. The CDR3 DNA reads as TGTGCCAGCTCACCAAGGACCAGACAGGAGACCCAGTACTTC. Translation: CASSPRTRQETQYF.

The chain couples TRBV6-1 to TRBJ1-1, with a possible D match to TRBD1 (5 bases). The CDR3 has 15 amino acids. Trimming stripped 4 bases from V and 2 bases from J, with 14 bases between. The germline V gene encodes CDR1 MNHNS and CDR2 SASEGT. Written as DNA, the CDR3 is TGTGCCAGCAGTGGGACACTCCGAATAAACACTGAAGCTTTCTTT. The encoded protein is CASSGTLRINTEAFF.

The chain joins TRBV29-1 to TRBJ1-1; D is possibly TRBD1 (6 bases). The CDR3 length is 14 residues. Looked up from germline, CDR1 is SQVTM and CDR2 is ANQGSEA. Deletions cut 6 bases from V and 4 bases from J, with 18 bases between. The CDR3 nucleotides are TGCAGCGTCTGGGAGGGGGGTGTGAGCACTGAAGCTTTCTTT. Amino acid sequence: CSVWEGGVSTEAFF.

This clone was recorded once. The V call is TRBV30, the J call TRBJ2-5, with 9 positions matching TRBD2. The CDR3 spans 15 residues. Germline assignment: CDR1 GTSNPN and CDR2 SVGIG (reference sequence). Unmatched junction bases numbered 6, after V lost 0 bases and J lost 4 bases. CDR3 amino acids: CAWSVTSGQGETQYF. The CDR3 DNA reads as TGTGCCTGGAGTGTGACTAGCGGCCAGGGAGAGACCCAGTACTTC.

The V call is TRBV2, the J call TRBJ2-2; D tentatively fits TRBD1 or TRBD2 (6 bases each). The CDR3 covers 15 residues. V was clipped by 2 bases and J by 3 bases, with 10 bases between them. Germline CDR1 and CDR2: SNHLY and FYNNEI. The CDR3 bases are TGTGCCAGCAGTGAATGGGGGGCGGACACCGGGGAGCTGTTTTTT. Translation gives CASSEWGADTGELFF. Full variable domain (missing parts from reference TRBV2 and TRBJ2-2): EPEVTQTPSHQVTQMGQEVILRCVPISNHLYFYWYRQILGQKVEFLVSFYNNEISEKSEIFDDQFSVERPDGSNFTLKIRSTKLEDSAMYFCASSEWGADTGELFFGEGSRLTVL.

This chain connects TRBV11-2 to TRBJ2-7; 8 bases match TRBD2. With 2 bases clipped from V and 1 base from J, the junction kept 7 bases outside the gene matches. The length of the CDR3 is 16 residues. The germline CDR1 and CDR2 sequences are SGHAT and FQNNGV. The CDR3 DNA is TGTGCCAGCAGCTTACCGGGAGGGCCATCATCCTACGAGCAGTACTTC. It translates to CASSLPGGPSSYEQYF.

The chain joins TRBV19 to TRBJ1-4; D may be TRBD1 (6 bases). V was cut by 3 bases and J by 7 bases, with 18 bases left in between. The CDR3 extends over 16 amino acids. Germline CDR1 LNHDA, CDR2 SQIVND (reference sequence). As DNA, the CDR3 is TGTGCCAGTAGTATCAAAGGGACACGGATAACTGAAAAACTGTTTTTT. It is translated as CASSIKGTRITEKLFF.

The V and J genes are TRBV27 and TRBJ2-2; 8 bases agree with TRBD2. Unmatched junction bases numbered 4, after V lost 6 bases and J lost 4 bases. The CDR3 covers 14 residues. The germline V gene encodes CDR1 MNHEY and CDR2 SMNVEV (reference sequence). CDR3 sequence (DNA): TGTGCCAGCAGGCCCCTAGCGGGCACCGGGGAGCTGTTTTTT. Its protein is CASRPLAGTGELFF.

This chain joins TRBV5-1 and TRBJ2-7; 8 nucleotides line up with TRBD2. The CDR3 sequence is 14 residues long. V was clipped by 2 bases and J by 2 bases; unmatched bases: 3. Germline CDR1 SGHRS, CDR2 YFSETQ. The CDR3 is CASSFREGPYEQYF. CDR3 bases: TGCGCCAGCAGCTTCCGGGAGGGTCCCTACGAGCAGTACTTC. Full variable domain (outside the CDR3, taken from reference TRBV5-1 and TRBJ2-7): KAGVTQTPRYLIKTRGQQVTLSCSPISGHRSVSWYQQTPGQGLQFLFEYFSETQRNKGNFPGRFSGRQFSNSRSEMNVSTLELGDSALYLCASSFREGPYEQYFGPGTRLTVT.

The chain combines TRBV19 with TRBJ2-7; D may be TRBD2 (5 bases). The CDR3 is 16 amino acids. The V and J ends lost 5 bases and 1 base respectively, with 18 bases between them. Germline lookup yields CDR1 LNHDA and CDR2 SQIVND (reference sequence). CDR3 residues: CASSAREARGSYEQYF. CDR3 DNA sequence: TGTGCCAGTAGTGCCCGGGAAGCCAGAGGGTCCTACGAGCAGTACTTC.

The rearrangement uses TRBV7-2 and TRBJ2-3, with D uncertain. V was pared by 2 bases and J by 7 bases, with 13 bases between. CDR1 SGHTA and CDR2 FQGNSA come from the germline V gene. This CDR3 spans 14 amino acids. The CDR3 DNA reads TGTGCCAGCAGCTTATTTGGGGTTCCGAATACGCAGTATTTT. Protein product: CASSLFGVPNTQYF.

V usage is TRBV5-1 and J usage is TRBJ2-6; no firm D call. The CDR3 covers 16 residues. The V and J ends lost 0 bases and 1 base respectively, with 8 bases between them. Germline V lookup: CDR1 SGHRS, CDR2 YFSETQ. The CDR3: CASSLASTSGANVLTF. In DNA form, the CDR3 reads TGCGCCAGCAGCTTGGCTTCGACGTCTGGGGCCAACGTCCTGACTTTC. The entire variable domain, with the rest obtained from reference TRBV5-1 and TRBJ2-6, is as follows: KAGVTQTPRYLIKTRGQQVTLSCSPISGHRSVSWYQQTPGQGLQFLFEYFSETQRNKGNFPGRFSGRQFSNSRSEMNVSTLELGDSALYLCASSLASTSGANVLTFGAGSRLTVL.